The source of this T cell receptor beta chain is a study of molecular identifiers for immune sequencing clone quantification. Concerning this clonotype itself: Its antigen is not identified. Compared with germline, one end of the junction differs, possibly owing to a read error.

Broader study findings: Clones that had above 20 RNA copies took up over 99% of effector molecules but under 1% in naive cells.

Germline assignment: CDR1 MNHEY and CDR2 SVGEGT. CDR3 length: 14 residues. TCRdb reanalysed the PCR reads using MiXCR and keeps one entry per CDR3 protein. There are approximately 630,000 distinct CDR3 sequences in the sample; about 25% occur only once, and about 0.78% lies in the top ten. The chain employs TRBV6-2 or TRBV6-3 and TRBJ2-7, with D perhaps TRBD2 (5 bases). This clonotype originated in a human donor in good health. Some libraries in this study had Jurkat cell RNA spiked in. What was sequenced was naive CD8+ T cells from blood, with Jurkat cell RNA spiked in. Subset described: FACS-sorted CD8+CD4-CCR7+CD45RA+ naive T cells. CDR3 nucleotide sequence: TGTGCCAGCAGTTATTTTGGGAGCTCCTACGAGCAGGACTTC. Amino acid sequence: CASSYFGSSYEQDF.